The 29 T cell receptor beta chains below all came from one sample that was sequenced in a study of OX40 agonist ivuxolimab in advanced cancers. Clones were sequenced by immunoSEQ multiplex PCR, and TCRdb holds only the in-frame ones, with some missing. The table shows more than 65,000 clones, with around 94% occurring only once. Material: CD4+ or CD8+ T cells sorted from blood, obtained in a trial of the OX40 agonist ivuxolimab. All receptors come from an adult with an advanced solid tumor such as melanoma, head and neck, liver or kidney cancer.

This clone was observed a handful of times. The CDR3 coding sequence is TGTGCCAGTAGTGACCTGACAGGGGGCGAAAAACTGTTTTTT. It is translated as CASSDLTGGEKLFF. V gene TRBV19 combines with J gene TRBJ1-4; 10 bases fit TRBD1. In germline, CDR1 is LNHDA, CDR2 SQIVND (reference sequence). J lost 8 bases, V lost 5 bases, and 5 bases had no gene match. The CDR3 extends over 14 amino acids.

The chain joins TRBV6-6 to TRBJ1-4, with D tentatively TRBD1 (5 bases). The CDR3 consists of 15 residues. Deletions cut 5 bases from V and 4 bases from J, with 14 bases between. Germline values: CDR1 MNHNY, CDR2 SVGAGI (reference sequence). This CDR3 reads CASSLAGPVNEKLFF. CDR3 nucleotides: TGTGCCAGCAGTCTCGCAGGGCCGGTTAATGAAAAACTGTTTTTT.

This chain joins TRBV9 and TRBJ2-1, with 10 bases that match TRBD1. The CDR3 loop spans 12 amino acids. CDR1 is SGDLS and CDR2 is YYNGEE in the germline V gene. CDR3 bases: TGTGCGTCCCGGGGACAGGGGATCGAGCAGTTCTTC. Its protein is CASRGQGIEQFF.

The gene calls are TRBV27 and TRBJ1-2, with 10 bases lining up with TRBD1. After removal of 8 bases from V and 2 bases from J, the junction contained 17 bases not matched to a gene. Germline values: CDR1 MNHEY, CDR2 SMNVEV (reference sequence). There are 18 residues in the CDR3. CDR3 sequence reads: CASSPPGTGADGNYGYTF. The CDR3 DNA is TGTGCCAGCTCCCCTCCCGGGACAGGGGCAGATGGGAACTATGGCTACACCTTC.

V gene TRBV27 combines with J gene TRBJ1-1; 8 bases fit TRBD1. The ends lost 5 bases at V and 5 bases at J; junction bases unmatched: 13. The CDR3 consists of 16 residues. Germline CDR1 and CDR2: MNHEY and SMNVEV (reference sequence). Here the CDR3 reads CASSTQGAMGWTEAFF. In DNA form, the CDR3 reads TGTGCCAGCAGTACGCAGGGGGCGATGGGGTGGACTGAAGCTTTCTTT.

J is TRBJ2-2 and V is TRBV11-1, with 9 bases aligning to TRBD1. This CDR3 has 15 amino acids. Trimming at V came to 5 bases and at J to 7 bases, leaving 8 bases not matched to a gene. Germline CDR1 SGHAT, CDR2 FQDESV (reference sequence). The CDR3 nucleotides read TGTGCCAGCAGCATACGGGACAGGGCGGTCGGGGAGCTGTTTTTT. It encodes CASSIRDRAVGELFF.

This chain connects TRBV27 to TRBJ2-7, with D perhaps matching TRBD1 or TRBD2 (6 bases each). Trimming took 3 bases from V and 3 from J, leaving 12 bases between them. This CDR3 has 14 residues. CDR1 and CDR2 (germline): MNHEY, SMNVEV (reference sequence). The DNA for the CDR3 is TGTGCCAGCAGTTTCGGAGGGGGAGGCTACGAGCAGTACTTC. Encoded protein: CASSFGGGGYEQYF.

The CDR3 region has the DNA TGTGCCAGTATCCAAAAGGGGCGGGGACAAAATTTCCGATATAGCAATCAGCCCCAGCATTTT. The encoded protein is CASIQKGRGQNFRYSNQPQHF. V gene TRBV19 combines with J gene TRBJ1-5, with D perhaps matching TRBD1 (6 bases). Per germline, CDR1 LNHDA and CDR2 SQIVND (reference sequence). The CDR3 length is 21 residues. V was clipped by 7 bases and J by 0 bases, with 31 bases between them.

This chain links TRBV4-1 with TRBJ2-7; D is ambiguous. The germline CDR1 and CDR2 sequences are MGHRA and YSYEKL. V was clipped by 4 bases and J by 3 bases, with 13 bases between them. This CDR3 region has 14 residues. The CDR3 region is CASSLEVLFYEQYF. The DNA for the CDR3 is TGCGCCAGCAGCCTCGAAGTATTATTCTACGAGCAGTACTTC.

The chain has TRBV27 and TRBJ2-1; 9 bases agree with TRBD1. The length of the CDR3 is 15 residues. Germline CDR1 and CDR2: MNHEY and SMNVEV (reference sequence). Trimming took 0 bases from V and 6 from J; bases not matched to a gene: 3. For the CDR3, the DNA is TGTGCCAGCAGTTTATCTGGGACAGGGCCCAATGAGCAGTTCTTC. This gives the protein CASSLSGTGPNEQFF.

The rearrangement uses TRBV29-1 and TRBJ2-2; D uncertain. This CDR3 has 15 residues. In germline, CDR1 is SQVTM, CDR2 ANQGSEA. The ends were cut back, 0 bases at V and 1 base at J, with 9 bases in the middle. CDR3 DNA sequence: TGCAGCGTTGAAGAGGCCACCCTGAACACCGGGGAGCTGTTTTTT. Residues: CSVEEATLNTGELFF.

The chain has TRBV7-6 and TRBJ1-1; the match to TRBD1 covers 10 bases. This CDR3 region has 16 residues. CDR1 and CDR2 (germline): SGHVS, FNYEAQ. J was trimmed by 0 bases and V by 0 bases; bases with no gene match: 1. CDR3 loop: CASSLATGGLNTEAFF. CDR3 nucleotide sequence: TGTGCCAGCAGCTTAGCGACAGGGGGCTTGAACACTGAAGCTTTCTTT.

The rearrangement joins TRBV5-6 to TRBJ1-1, with 9 bases matching TRBD1. V lost 3 bases to trimming and J lost 5 bases; unmatched junction nucleotides: 2. This CDR3 contains 13 residues. Germline V gene sequence: CDR1 SGHDT, CDR2 YYEEEE. The CDR3 bases are TGTGCCAGCAGCTACGACAGGGGGACTGAAGCTTTCTTT. It codes for CASSYDRGTEAFF.

This clone was observed a few times. This rearrangement joins TRBV10-3 to TRBJ1-5; D remains ambiguous. The CDR3 loop spans 13 amino acids. Trimming took 2 bases from V and 0 from J, leaving 2 bases between them. CDR1 and CDR2 from the germline V gene are ENHRY and SYGVKD. The DNA for the CDR3 is TGTGCCATCAGTGAGGCTAGCAATCAGCCCCAGCATTTT. Its translation: CAISEASNQPQHF.

The sample holds a few counts of this clone. The genes are TRBV19 and TRBJ2-2, with D hard to call. The CDR3 contains 12 residues. CDR1 is LNHDA, CDR2 SQIVND, per germline (reference sequence). The CDR3 sequence: CPPCGNTGELFF. DNA of the CDR3: TGTCCCCCGTGTGGGAACACCGGGGAGCTGTTTTTT.

J is TRBJ2-1 and V is TRBV11-2; 11 nucleotides match TRBD1. The junction had 15 bases not matched to a gene; V was cut back by 5 bases and J by 9 bases. The length of the CDR3 is 17 residues. Per the germline V gene, CDR1 is SGHAT and CDR2 is FQNNGV. CDR3 amino acids: CASSHGQGATGLGEQFF. The CDR3 nucleotides are TGTGCCAGCAGCCACGGACAGGGGGCCACGGGTTTGGGTGAGCAGTTCTTC.

The gene calls are TRBV21-1 and TRBJ2-7. TRBV21-1 is a pseudogene segment. The CDR3 loop spans 14 amino acids. The CDR3 sequence is CASSKGPLSYEQYF. In DNA, the CDR3 is TGTGCCAGCAGCAAAGGCCCCTTGTCCTACGAGCAGTACTTC.

CDR3 sequence (DNA): TGTGCCAGCAGCTTACCCCTTCCTGGCTACACCTTC. Translating gives CASSLPLPGYTF. V gene TRBV7-2 combines with J gene TRBJ1-2, with D unclear. Germline V gene data show CDR1 as SGHTA and CDR2 as FQGNSA. Trimming shortened V by 2 bases and J by 7 bases, and 8 bases separated the two germline ends. There are 12 residues in the CDR3.

This rearrangement joins TRBV4-3 to TRBJ2-3, with D perhaps being TRBD1 or TRBD2 (6 bases each). The CDR3 runs to 14 residues. The V gene's germline CDR1 is LGHNA and CDR2 YSLEER. Trimming took 0 bases from V and 6 from J, leaving 10 bases between them. DNA for the CDR3: TGCGCCAGCAGCCAAGATGGGGGGCTCGATACGCAGTATTTT. Its protein is CASSQDGGLDTQYF.

This clone appeared a single time. The chain carries TRBV5-1 and TRBJ2-1; possibly TRBD2 for D (5 bases). The CDR3 covers 15 residues. Germline V gene data show CDR1 as SGHRS and CDR2 as YFSETQ. Trimming left V 0 bases short and J 7 bases short, with 14 bases between. This CDR3 reads CASSLVGDPYNEQFF. The CDR3 coding sequence is TGCGCCAGCAGCTTGGTGGGAGACCCGTATAATGAGCAGTTCTTC.

This clone turned up a few times. The rearrangement links TRBV6-5 to TRBJ1-3; D is ambiguous. Germline assignment: CDR1 MNHEY and CDR2 SVGAGI. V dropped 7 bases and J dropped 7 bases, with 14 bases sitting between them. The CDR3 is 13 residues long. The CDR3 spells CASKAAEENTIYF. The CDR3 DNA follows: TGTGCCAGCAAGGCGGCGGAGGAGAACACCATATATTTT.

This clone appeared once. This chain links TRBV28 with TRBJ2-7; TRBD1 matches at 8 bases. CDR1 and CDR2 from the germline V gene are MDHEN and SYDVKM. This CDR3 region has 14 residues. Losses at the gene ends were 6 bases for V and 5 bases for J; bases not matched to a gene: 9. CDR3 sequence: CASRFRGRVDEQYF. As DNA, the CDR3 is TGTGCCAGCAGGTTCAGGGGGCGCGTCGACGAGCAGTACTTC.

The table lists this clone with a few counts. The chain carries TRBV6-4 and TRBJ2-1; 8 bases fit TRBD2. Germline trimming cut 6 bases from V and 9 bases from J; bases unmatched to any gene: 13. The germline CDR1 and CDR2 sequences are MRHNA and SNTAGT. The CDR3 length is 15 residues. CDR3 in DNA: TGTGCCAGCAGCCCCGGGACTAGGGGGGTCCGTGAGCAGTTCTTC. Translating it yields CASSPGTRGVREQFF.

The chain uses TRBV6-6 and TRBJ2-3; no firm D call. This CDR3 contains 13 residues. Per germline, CDR1 MNHNY and CDR2 SVGAGI (reference sequence). V was trimmed by 7 bases and J by 6 bases, leaving 14 bases between them. CDR3 in DNA: TGTGCCAGCAACCCCGCCCCCCGGGATACGCAGTATTTT. Its protein product is CASNPAPRDTQYF.

This sequence joins TRBV7-9 and TRBJ2-5; 10 positions match TRBD2. Germline values: CDR1 SEHNR, CDR2 FQNEAQ (reference sequence). With 6 bases clipped from V and 1 base from J, the junction kept 2 bases outside the gene matches. The CDR3 covers 14 residues. The CDR3 DNA is TGTGCCAGCAGGGGGACTAGCGCCCAAGAGACCCAGTACTTC. It encodes CASRGTSAQETQYF. The full variable domain, its missing parts supplied by reference TRBV7-9 and TRBJ2-5, is DTGVSQNPRHKITKRGQNVTFRCDPISEHNRLYWYRQTLGQGPEFLTYFQNEAQLEKSRLLSDRFSAERPKGSFSTLEIQRTEQGDSAMYLCASRGTSAQETQYFGPGTRLLVL.

The chain recombines TRBV6-4 with TRBJ2-1, with D unresolved. Germline CDR1 and CDR2: MRHNA and SNTAGT. The CDR3 runs to 14 residues. Trimming removed 1 base from V and 9 bases from J, with 13 bases in between. The CDR3 spells CASSDLLSSSEQFF. CDR3 nucleotides: TGTGCCAGCAGTGACTTACTTAGCTCTAGTGAGCAGTTCTTC.

The count of this clone is one. The genes are TRBV27 and TRBJ1-2; D is perhaps TRBD1 (5 bases). The CDR3 loop spans 15 amino acids. Germline V lookup: CDR1 MNHEY, CDR2 SMNVEV (reference sequence). Deletions cut 0 bases from V and 7 bases from J, with 15 bases between. CDR3 sequence (DNA): TGTGCCAGCAGTTTATCGATACAGGCAGTAGGTGGCTACACCTTC. This encodes CASSLSIQAVGGYTF.

The genes are TRBV2 and TRBJ2-1; 7 nucleotides match TRBD2. V dropped 5 bases and J dropped 7; count of bases not matched to a gene: 8. The germline CDR1 and CDR2 sequences are SNHLY and FYNNEI. The CDR3 consists of 14 residues. CDR3 DNA sequence: TGTGCCAGCAGTTTCGGACTAGGGGCTAATGAGCAGTTCTTC. It encodes CASSFGLGANEQFF.

The chain is built from TRBV6-5 and TRBJ2-7, with 7 bases lining up with TRBD1. J gave up 3 bases and V 5 bases, and 1 base lay outside the gene matches. Germline V gene data show CDR1 as MNHEY and CDR2 as SVGAGI. This CDR3 contains 12 residues. The CDR3 DNA is TGTGCCAGCAGTGGGGACAGCTACGAGCAGTACTTC. The encoded protein is CASSGDSYEQYF.